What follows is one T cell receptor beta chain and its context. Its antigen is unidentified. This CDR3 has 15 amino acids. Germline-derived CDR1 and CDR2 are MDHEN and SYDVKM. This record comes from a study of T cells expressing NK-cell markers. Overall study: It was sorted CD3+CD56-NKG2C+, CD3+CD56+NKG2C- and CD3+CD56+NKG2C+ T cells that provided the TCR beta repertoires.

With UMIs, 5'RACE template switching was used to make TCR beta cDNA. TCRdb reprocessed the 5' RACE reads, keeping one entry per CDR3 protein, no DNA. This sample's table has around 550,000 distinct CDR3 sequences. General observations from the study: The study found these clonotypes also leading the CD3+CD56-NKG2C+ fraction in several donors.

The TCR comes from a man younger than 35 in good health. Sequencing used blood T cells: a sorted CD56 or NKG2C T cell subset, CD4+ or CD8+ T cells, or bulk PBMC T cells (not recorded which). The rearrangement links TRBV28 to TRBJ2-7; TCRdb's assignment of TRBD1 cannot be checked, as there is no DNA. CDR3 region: CASSLWGRAFYEQYF.